This TCR beta chain appears in the sequencing data of a study of T cell changes during pregnancy in multiple sclerosis. The ends were cut back, 0 bases at V and 5 bases at J, with 13 bases in the middle. CDR3 size: 15 residues. The germline gives CDR1 MNHEY, CDR2 SVGAGI. Sequenced by immunoSEQ multiplex PCR; TCRdb stores in-frame clones only, minus some. The table records tens of thousands of clones, around 89% of them present only once. Sequenced material: CD4+ T cells from peripheral blood mononuclear cells, taken in the first trimester of pregnancy. The rearrangement uses TRBV6-5 and TRBJ1-2; D unclear. The receptor comes from a female donor in good health, enrolled as a control in a pregnancy study. CDR3 protein: CASSYSPNGVYGYTF. In nucleotides, the CDR3 is TGTGCCAGCAGTTACTCCCCGAACGGGGTTTATGGCTACACCTTC.